This T cell receptor beta chain was retrieved from a study of neurological immune-mediated disorders (dated 2019 in TCRdb). Turning to the overall study: Peripheral blood TCR-beta repertoires from patients with HTLV-I-associated myelopathy (HAM/TSP), patients with multiple sclerosis, and healthy controls were compared in the study using UMI-based sequencing. The cohort comprised 68 subjects: roughly 15 HAM/TSP patients, 35 or so multiple sclerosis patients and approximately 20 healthy controls. The approximately 110 TCR-beta libraries included longitudinal samples, technical triplicates and paired sorted CD4+ and CD8+ T-cell subsets alongside PBMC samples. Beyond this particular receptor, the publication reports: Across subjects, expanded clones never shared an identical CDR3 amino acid sequence, which suggests that the TCR-beta repertoires in every group were private. TCR clonal expansion was greatest in HAM/TSP patients and smallest in MS patients, who ranked below even healthy controls.

This clonotype was picked up many times. No cognate antigen has been identified for it. No quality values exist for individual bases; no much larger clone is one base distant. V is shortened by 1 base, J by 5 bases, and the region joining them spans 15 bases. Based on the germline V gene (reference sequence), the CDR1 and CDR2 sequences are LGHDT and YNNKEL. The CDR3 goes from the cysteine to the phenylalanine over 16 residues. Just the 48-base CDR3 DNA is kept, in frame starting at base 1. The healthy controls were volunteers from blood banks in Maryland, USA. For the unsorted PBMC libraries, 2 million PBMCs were stored in RNAlater at -80 degrees C until RNA extraction and were used to generate the libraries. Peripheral blood underwent Ficoll-Hypaque density gradient centrifugation to isolate PBMCs, which were then cryopreserved in liquid nitrogen. To synthesize cDNA, template-switch 5'RACE was performed with a primer carrying a 10-nucleotide random unique molecular identifier so that each TCR transcript was tagged. Every sequencing run covered 15-18 subjects and yielded more than 200 million TCR-beta sequences. The RNeasy kit was used for extraction of total RNA. The KAPA Real-time Library Amplification kit was used to amplify TCR-beta VDJ regions with primers targeting the TCR constant region and the 5'RACE anchor. Sample indexes and Illumina adaptors were added in a first PCR, after which library yield was increased in a second PCR. The roughly 650 bp TCR product was size-selected on a 2% E-gel SizeSelection system after Ampure bead purification. Before pooling, libraries had their quality checked on a Bioanalyzer, their concentration measured with Qubit, and their quantity determined with the Kapa Library Quantification kit. Libraries were sequenced paired-end 2 x 150 bp on an Illumina HiSeq 2500. To increase sequence diversity, roughly 23-30% phiX was spiked into each library pool. The study's processing was this. The UMI-based MiGEC pipeline processed quality-filtered reads and removed over 80% of raw TCR sequences during error correction. IMGT germline references were used for aligning VDJ genes, and each clonotype was defined as a unique CDR3 amino acid sequence together with its V-J genes. Clonal expansion, Shannon diversity, and CDR3 relatedness (CalcPairwiseDistances, ClusterSamples) were evaluated with VDJtools, and phylogenetic trees were built with CLCbio workbench. Expanded clones were defined as having at least 8 unique UMIs, based on coefficient-of-variation modelling across technical triplicates. TCRdb passed the public sequencing reads through fastp at Q25 and MiXCR, retaining productive beta sequences. Records with the same CDR3 protein are collapsed into one entry carrying the most frequent genes and DNA. These V and J calls derive from TCRdb rather than the authors' analysis. In this sample the table shows about 28,000 distinct CDR3 sequences, less than 8.5% of which occur a single time. The ten most abundant clones make up approximately 9.6% of the sample.

The chain couples TRBV3-1 to TRBJ2-1; TRBD1 is perhaps the D gene, given 5 matching bases. The sample comprised PBMCs. The clonotype originates from a woman in her fifties or sixties in good health. The nucleotide sequence reads as follows: TGTGCCAGCAGCCAAGCGGACAACCATGGGGACAATGAGCAGTTCTTC. This encodes CASSQADNHGDNEQFF.